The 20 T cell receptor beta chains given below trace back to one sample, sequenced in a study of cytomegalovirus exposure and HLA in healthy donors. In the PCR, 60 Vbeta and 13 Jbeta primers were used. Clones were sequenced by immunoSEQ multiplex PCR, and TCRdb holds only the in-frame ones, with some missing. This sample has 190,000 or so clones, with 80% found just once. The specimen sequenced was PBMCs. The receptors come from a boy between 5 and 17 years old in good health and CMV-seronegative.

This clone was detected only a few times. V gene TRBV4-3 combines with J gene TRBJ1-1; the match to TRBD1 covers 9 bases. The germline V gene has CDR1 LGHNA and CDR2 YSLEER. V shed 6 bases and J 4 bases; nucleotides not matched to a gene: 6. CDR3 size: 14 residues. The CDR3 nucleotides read TGCGCCAGCAGACGCGGGACAGGGTCCACTGAAGCTTTCTTT. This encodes CASRRGTGSTEAFF.

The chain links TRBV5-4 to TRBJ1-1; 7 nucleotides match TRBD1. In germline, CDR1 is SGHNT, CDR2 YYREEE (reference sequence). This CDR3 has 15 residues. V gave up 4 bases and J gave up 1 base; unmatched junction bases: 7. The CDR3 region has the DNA TGTGCCAGCAGCAAACGCCGGACAGGGAACACTGAAGCTTTCTTT. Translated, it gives CASSKRRTGNTEAFF.

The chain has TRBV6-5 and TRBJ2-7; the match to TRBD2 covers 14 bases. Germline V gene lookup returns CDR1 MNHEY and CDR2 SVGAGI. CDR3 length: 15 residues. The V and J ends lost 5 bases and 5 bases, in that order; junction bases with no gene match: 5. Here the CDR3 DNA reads TGTGCCAGCAGTAGGGGACTAGCGGGGGTCAACGAGCAGTACTTC. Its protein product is CASSRGLAGVNEQYF.

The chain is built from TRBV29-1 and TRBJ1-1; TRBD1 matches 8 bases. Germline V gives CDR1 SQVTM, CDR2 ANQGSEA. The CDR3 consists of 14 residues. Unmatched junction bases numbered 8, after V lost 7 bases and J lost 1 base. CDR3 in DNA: TGCAGCGGGACGCAGGGGGCGACGAACACTGAAGCTTTCTTT. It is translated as CSGTQGATNTEAFF.

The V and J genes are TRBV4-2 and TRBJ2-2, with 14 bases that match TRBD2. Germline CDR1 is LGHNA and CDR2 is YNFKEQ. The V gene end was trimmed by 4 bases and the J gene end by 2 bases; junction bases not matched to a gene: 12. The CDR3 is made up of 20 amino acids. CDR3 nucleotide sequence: TGTGCCAGCAGCCTCCTTTCCGGGACTAGCGGGGGATTTAACACCGGGGAGCTGTTTTTT. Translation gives CASSLLSGTSGGFNTGELFF.

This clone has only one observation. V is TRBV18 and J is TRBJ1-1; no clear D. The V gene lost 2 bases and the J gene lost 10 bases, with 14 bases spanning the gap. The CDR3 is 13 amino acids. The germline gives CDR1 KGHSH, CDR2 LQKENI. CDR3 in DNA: TGTGCCAGCTCACCAGATTTGGCGGAAGGAGCTTTCTTT. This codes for CASSPDLAEGAFF.

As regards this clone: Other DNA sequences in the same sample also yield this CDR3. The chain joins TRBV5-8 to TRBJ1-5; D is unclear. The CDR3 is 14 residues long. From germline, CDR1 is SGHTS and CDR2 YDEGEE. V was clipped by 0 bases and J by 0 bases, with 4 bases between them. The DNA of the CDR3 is TGTGCCAGCAGCTTGGGACATAGCAATCAGCCCCAGCATTTT. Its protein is CASSLGHSNQPQHF.

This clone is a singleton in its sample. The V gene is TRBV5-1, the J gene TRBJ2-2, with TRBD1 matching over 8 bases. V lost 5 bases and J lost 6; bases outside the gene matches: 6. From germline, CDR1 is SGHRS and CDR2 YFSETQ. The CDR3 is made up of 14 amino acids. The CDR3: CASRKDREAGELFF. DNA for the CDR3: TGCGCCAGCAGGAAGGACAGGGAGGCCGGGGAGCTGTTTTTT.

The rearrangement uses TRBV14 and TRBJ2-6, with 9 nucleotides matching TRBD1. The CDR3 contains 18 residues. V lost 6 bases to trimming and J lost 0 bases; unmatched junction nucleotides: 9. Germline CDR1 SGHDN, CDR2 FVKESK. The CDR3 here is CASSLSGTGTSGANVLTF. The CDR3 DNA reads TGTGCCAGCAGTCTCTCCGGGACAGGGACCTCTGGGGCCAACGTCCTGACTTTC.

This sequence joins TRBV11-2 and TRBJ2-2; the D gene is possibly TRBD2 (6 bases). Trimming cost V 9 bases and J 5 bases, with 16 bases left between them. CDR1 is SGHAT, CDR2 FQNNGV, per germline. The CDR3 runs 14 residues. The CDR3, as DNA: TGTGCCAGTCAGGACTACCCTCGAACCGGGGAGCTGTTTTTT. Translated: CASQDYPRTGELFF.

The CDR3 nucleotides read TGTGCCAGCAGCCAAGTCTTCGGGACAGCAGCGAATGAGCAGTTCTTC. Translation: CASSQVFGTAANEQFF. The chain recombines TRBV4-2 with TRBJ2-1, with 7 bases that match TRBD1. The CDR3 runs 16 residues. V was clipped by 1 base and J by 7 bases; unmatched bases: 10. The V gene's germline CDR1 is LGHNA and CDR2 YNFKEQ.

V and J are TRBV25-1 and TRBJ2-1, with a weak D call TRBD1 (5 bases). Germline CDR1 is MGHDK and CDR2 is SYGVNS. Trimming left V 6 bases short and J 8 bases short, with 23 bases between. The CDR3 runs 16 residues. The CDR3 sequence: CASSPKHWQGRDEQFF. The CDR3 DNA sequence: TGTGCCAGCAGCCCCAAACATTGGCAGGGTCGTGATGAGCAGTTCTTC.

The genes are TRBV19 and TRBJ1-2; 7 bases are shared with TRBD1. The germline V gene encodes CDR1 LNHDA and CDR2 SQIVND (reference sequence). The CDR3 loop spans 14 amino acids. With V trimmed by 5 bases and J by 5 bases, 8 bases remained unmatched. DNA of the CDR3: TGTGCCAGTAGTCAGTCTAAGGGGGCTTATGGCTACACCTTC. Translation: CASSQSKGAYGYTF.

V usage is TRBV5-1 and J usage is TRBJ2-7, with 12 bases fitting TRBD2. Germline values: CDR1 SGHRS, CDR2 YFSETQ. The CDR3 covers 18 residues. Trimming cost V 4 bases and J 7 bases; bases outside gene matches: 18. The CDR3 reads CASSQETSGRGPATEQYF. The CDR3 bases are TGCGCCAGCAGCCAGGAGACTAGCGGGAGAGGCCCTGCTACGGAGCAGTACTTC.

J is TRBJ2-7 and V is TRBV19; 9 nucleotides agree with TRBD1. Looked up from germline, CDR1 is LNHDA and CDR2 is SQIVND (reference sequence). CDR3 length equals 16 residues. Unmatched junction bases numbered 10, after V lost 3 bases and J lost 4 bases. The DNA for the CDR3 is TGTGCCAGTAGTATGATGCTCGGGGACAGGGAATACGAGCAGTACTTC. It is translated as CASSMMLGDREYEQYF.

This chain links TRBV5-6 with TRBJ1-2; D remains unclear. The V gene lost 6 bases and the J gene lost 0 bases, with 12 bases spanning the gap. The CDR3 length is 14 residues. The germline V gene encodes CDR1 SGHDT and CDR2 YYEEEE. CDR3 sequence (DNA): TGTGCCAGCAACTTCAGGTTCACTAACTATGGCTACACCTTC. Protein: CASNFRFTNYGYTF.

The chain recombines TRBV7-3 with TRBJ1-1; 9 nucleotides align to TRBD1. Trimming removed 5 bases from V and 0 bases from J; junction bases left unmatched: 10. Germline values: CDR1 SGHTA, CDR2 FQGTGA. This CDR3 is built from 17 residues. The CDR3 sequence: CASSRGQGNVVNTEAFF. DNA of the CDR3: TGTGCCAGCAGCCGCGGACAGGGGAATGTAGTGAACACTGAAGCTTTCTTT.

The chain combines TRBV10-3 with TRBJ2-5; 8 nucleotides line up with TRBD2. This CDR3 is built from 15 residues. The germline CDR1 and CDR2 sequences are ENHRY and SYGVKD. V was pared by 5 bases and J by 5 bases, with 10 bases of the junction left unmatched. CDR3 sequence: CAISPLTGGEETQYF. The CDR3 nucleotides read TGTGCCATCAGTCCCCTAACGGGAGGGGAGGAGACCCAGTACTTC.

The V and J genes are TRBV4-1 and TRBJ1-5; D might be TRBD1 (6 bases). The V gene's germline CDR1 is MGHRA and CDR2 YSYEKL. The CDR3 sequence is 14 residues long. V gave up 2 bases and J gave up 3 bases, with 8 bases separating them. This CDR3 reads CASSQTGINQPQHF. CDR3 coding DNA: TGCGCCAGCAGCCAAACAGGGATCAATCAGCCCCAGCATTTT.

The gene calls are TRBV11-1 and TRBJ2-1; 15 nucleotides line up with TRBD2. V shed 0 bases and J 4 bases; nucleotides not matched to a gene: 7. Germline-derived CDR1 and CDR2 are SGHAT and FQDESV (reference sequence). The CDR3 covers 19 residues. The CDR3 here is CASSLARTSGRAYYNEQFF. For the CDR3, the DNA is TGTGCCAGCAGCTTAGCGAGGACTAGCGGGAGGGCCTATTACAATGAGCAGTTCTTC.